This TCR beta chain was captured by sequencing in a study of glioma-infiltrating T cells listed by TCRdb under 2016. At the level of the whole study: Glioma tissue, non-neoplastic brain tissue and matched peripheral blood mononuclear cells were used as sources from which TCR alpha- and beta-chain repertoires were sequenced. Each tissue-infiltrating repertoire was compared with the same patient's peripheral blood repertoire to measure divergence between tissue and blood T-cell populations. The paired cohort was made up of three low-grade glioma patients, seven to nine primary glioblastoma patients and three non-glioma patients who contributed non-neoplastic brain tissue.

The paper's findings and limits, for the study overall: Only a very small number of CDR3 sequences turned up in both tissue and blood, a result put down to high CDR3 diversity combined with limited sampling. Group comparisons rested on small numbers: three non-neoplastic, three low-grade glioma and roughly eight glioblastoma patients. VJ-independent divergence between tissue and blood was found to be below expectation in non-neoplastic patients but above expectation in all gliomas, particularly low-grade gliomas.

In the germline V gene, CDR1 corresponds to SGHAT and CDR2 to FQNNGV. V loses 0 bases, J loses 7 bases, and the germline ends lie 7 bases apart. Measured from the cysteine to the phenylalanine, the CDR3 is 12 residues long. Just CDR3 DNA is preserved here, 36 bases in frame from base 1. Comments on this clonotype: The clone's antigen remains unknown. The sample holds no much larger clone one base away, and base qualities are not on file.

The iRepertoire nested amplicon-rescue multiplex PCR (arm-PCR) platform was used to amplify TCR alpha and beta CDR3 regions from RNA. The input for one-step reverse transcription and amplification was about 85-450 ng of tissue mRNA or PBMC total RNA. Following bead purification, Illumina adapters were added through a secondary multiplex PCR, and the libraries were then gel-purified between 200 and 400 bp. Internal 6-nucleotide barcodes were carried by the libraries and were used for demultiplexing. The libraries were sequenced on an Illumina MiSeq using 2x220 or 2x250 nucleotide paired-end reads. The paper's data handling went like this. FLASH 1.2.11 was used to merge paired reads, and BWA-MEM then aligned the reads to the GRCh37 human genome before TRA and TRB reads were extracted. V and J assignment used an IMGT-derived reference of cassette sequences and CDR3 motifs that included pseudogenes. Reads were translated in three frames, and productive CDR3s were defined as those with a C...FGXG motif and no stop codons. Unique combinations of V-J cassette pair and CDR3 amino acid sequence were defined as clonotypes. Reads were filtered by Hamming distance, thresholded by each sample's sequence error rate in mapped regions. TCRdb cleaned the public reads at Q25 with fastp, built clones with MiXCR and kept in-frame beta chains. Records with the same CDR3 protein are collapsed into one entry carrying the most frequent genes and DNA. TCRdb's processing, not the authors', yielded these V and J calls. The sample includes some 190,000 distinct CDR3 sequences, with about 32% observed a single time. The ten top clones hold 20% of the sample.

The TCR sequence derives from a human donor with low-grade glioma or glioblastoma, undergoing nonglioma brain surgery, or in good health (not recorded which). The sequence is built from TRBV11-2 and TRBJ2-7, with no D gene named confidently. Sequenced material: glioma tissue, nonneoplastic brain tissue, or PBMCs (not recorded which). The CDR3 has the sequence CASSLDGREQYF. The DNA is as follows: TGTGCCAGCAGCTTAGACGGTAGGGAGCAGTACTTC.